The next 21 T cell receptor beta chains were all read from a single sample in a study of cytomegalovirus exposure and HLA in healthy donors. The PCR ran on 60 Vbeta and 13 Jbeta primers. The assay was immunoSEQ multiplex PCR, and TCRdb's table has in-frame clones only and misses some. This table has approximately 100,000 clones, approximately 72% appearing once. Sequenced material: PBMCs. The receptors were sampled from a woman in her forties in good health and CMV-seropositive.

The rearrangement joins TRBV30 to TRBJ1-1; weak D call: TRBD1 (6 bases). Trimming took 0 bases from V and 7 from J, leaving 6 bases between them. The CDR3 has 11 residues. Germline lookup yields CDR1 GTSNPN and CDR2 SVGIG (reference sequence). The CDR3 coding sequence is TGTGCCTGGAGTGTACAGGGTGAAGCTTTCTTT. As protein: CAWSVQGEAFF.

This clone was seen only once. V is TRBV7-9 and J is TRBJ1-6; D remains unclear. Trimming shortened V by 2 bases and J by 8 bases, and 13 bases separated the two germline ends. The CDR3 is 15 amino acids. Germline loops: CDR1 SEHNR, CDR2 FQNEAQ (reference sequence). The CDR3 protein is CASSLPRLGYSPLHF. The CDR3 bases are TGTGCCAGCAGCTTACCGAGACTCGGTTATTCACCCCTCCACTTT.

This sequence joins TRBV18 and TRBJ2-3; 8 bases map to TRBD2. Trimming cost V 4 bases and J 4 bases; bases outside gene matches: 7. Germline-derived CDR1 and CDR2 are KGHSH and LQKENI. The CDR3 sequence is 15 residues long. Here the CDR3 reads CASSQTSVPPDTQYF. The CDR3 DNA follows: TGTGCCAGCTCACAGACTAGCGTACCCCCAGATACGCAGTATTTT.

In this sample, this clone turned up once. The rearrangement links TRBV6-5 to TRBJ2-7; TRBD1 aligns across 9 bases. Per the germline V gene, CDR1 is MNHEY and CDR2 is SVGAGI. This CDR3 spans 16 amino acids. Trimming removed 3 bases from V and 2 bases from J; junction bases left unmatched: 8. CDR3 in DNA: TGTGCCAGCAGTTATCAAGGTTGGGACAGGGCCTACGAGCAGTACTTC. Encoded protein: CASSYQGWDRAYEQYF.

The chain has TRBV29-1 and TRBJ2-2, with D unclear. Trimming shortened V by 3 bases and J by 2 bases, and 7 bases separated the two germline ends. This CDR3 comprises 13 residues. Germline CDR1 SQVTM, CDR2 ANQGSEA. CDR3 bases: TGCAGCGTTGAGCGACTTAACACCGGGGAGCTGTTTTTT. Translated, it gives CSVERLNTGELFF.

The chain couples TRBV19 to TRBJ2-5, with 11 bases fitting TRBD1. V shed 4 bases, J shed 5 bases, and the junction held 9 bases outside the gene matches. There are 16 residues in the CDR3. Germline CDR1 LNHDA, CDR2 SQIVND (reference sequence). DNA for the CDR3: TGTGCCAGTAGTACCATCCCGGACAGGGGGCTGGAGACCCAGTACTTC. Amino acids: CASSTIPDRGLETQYF.

The genes are TRBV19 and TRBJ2-1; 10 nucleotides match TRBD2. Germline CDR1 LNHDA, CDR2 SQIVND (reference sequence). V dropped 4 bases and J dropped 10; count of bases not matched to a gene: 10. The CDR3 runs 15 residues. The CDR3 DNA follows: TGTGCCAGTAGTACTGGACTAGCGGCTGGGAAGGAGCAGTTCTTC. This encodes CASSTGLAAGKEQFF.

The chain is built from TRBV28 and TRBJ1-5, with D perhaps matching TRBD1 (5 bases). Trimming pared 2 bases from V and 4 bases from J, leaving 18 bases between. The length of the CDR3 is 17 residues. Germline V CDR1 and CDR2: MDHEN, SYDVKM. As DNA, the CDR3 is TGTGCCAGCAGTTTAACTCCCTCAGACAGTGGAAATCAGCCCCAGCATTTT. This sequence encodes CASSLTPSDSGNQPQHF.

J is TRBJ2-7 and V is TRBV25-1; the D gene is possibly TRBD2 (5 bases). V lost 2 bases and J 2 bases, leaving 7 bases between the germline ends. Per the germline V gene, CDR1 is MGHDK and CDR2 is SYGVNS. The length of the CDR3 is 13 residues. CDR3 DNA: TGTGCCAGCAGTGAAGAGGGTCCCTACGAGCAGTACTTC. Translated: CASSEEGPYEQYF.

In this sample, this clone turned up a few times. The genes are TRBV2 and TRBJ1-2; TRBD1 is a possible D gene (6 bases). V shed 1 base and J shed 4 bases, with 13 bases lying between them. The CDR3 consists of 15 residues. The V gene's germline CDR1 is SNHLY and CDR2 FYNNEI. CDR3 in amino acids: CASSEGSGAGYGYTF. DNA of the CDR3: TGTGCCAGCAGTGAAGGTTCAGGGGCCGGCTATGGCTACACCTTC.

The chain employs TRBV5-1 and TRBJ1-2; D perhaps matches TRBD1 (6 bases). The CDR3 contains 14 residues. Trimming stripped 6 bases from V and 4 bases from J, with 16 bases between. The germline V gene encodes CDR1 SGHRS and CDR2 YFSETQ. The CDR3 loop reads CASNEGGGGYGYTF. The DNA of the CDR3 is TGCGCCAGCAACGAAGGGGGGGGAGGCTATGGCTACACCTTC.

The chain couples TRBV5-4 to TRBJ2-3, with D maybe TRBD2 (5 bases). The V and J ends lost 0 bases and 5 bases respectively, with 13 bases between them. Per germline, CDR1 SGHNT and CDR2 YYREEE (reference sequence). This CDR3 is built from 15 residues. The CDR3 sequence: CASSLGLAVGDTQYF. The DNA for the CDR3 is TGTGCCAGCAGCTTGGGGCTAGCTGTGGGAGATACGCAGTATTTT.

V is TRBV19 and J is TRBJ2-1; tentative D call: TRBD1 (5 bases). This CDR3 comprises 15 residues. From germline, CDR1 is LNHDA and CDR2 SQIVND (reference sequence). V was shortened by 0 bases and J by 4 bases, with 10 bases between the two germline ends. The CDR3 region is CASSIDLQGYNEQFF. As DNA, the CDR3 is TGTGCCAGTAGTATAGATCTTCAGGGATACAATGAGCAGTTCTTC.

V gene TRBV11-3 combines with J gene TRBJ2-3; possible D gene TRBD1, 6 bases. This CDR3 is 17 amino acids long. Per the germline V gene, CDR1 is SGHNT and CDR2 is YENEEA. Between the trimmed V and J ends, which lost 4 bases and 1 base, there was a span of 18 bases. CDR3 in DNA: TGTGCCAGCAGCTCTTCCTTCGACAGGCTGCGCACAGATACGCAGTATTTT. Translating it yields CASSSSFDRLRTDTQYF. The full variable domain, with the rest looked up from reference TRBV11-3 and TRBJ2-3, is EAGVVQSPRYKIIEKKQPVAFWCNPISGHNTLYWYLQNLGQGPELLIRYENEEAVDDSQLPKDRFSAERLKGVDSTLKIQPAELGDSAVYLCASSSSFDRLRTDTQYFGPGTRLTVL.

V and J are TRBV29-1 and TRBJ2-1, with 14 bases lining up with TRBD2. With V trimmed by 6 bases and J by 7 bases, 5 bases remained unmatched. Germline loops: CDR1 SQVTM, CDR2 ANQGSEA. The CDR3 is made up of 14 amino acids. CDR3 in DNA: TGCAGCGTGGGGACTAGCGGGAGTGTTAATGAGCAGTTCTTC. Protein sequence: CSVGTSGSVNEQFF.

The rearrangement joins TRBV9 to TRBJ2-1; the match to TRBD2 covers 9 bases. The CDR3 has 15 amino acids. The V segment lost 0 bases and the J segment 12 bases; nucleotides outside the gene matches: 10. The germline gives CDR1 SGDLS, CDR2 YYNGEE. The CDR3 DNA reads as TGTGCCAGCAGCGTAGATACTAGCGGGTATATCGGGCAGTTCTTC. Translating gives CASSVDTSGYIGQFF.

The V call is TRBV5-1, the J call TRBJ2-3; TRBD1 might be the D (5 bases). V shed 0 bases and J shed 4 bases, with 9 bases lying between them. CDR1 and CDR2 (germline): SGHRS, YFSETQ. The CDR3 totals 14 residues. The CDR3 DNA is TGCGCCAGCAGCTTGGAGGGGCCTCCAGATACGCAGTATTTT. Translated: CASSLEGPPDTQYF.

The chain joins TRBV10-3 to TRBJ2-1, with 11 bases matching TRBD1. The CDR3 is 14 residues long. Germline V gives CDR1 ENHRY, CDR2 SYGVKD. Trimming at V came to 7 bases and at J to 4 bases, leaving 3 bases not matched to a gene. CDR3 coding DNA: TGTGCCATCACGGGGACAGGGGGTTACAATGAGCAGTTCTTC. The encoded protein is CAITGTGGYNEQFF.

The chain is built from TRBV5-4 and TRBJ2-1, with 9 bases matching TRBD2. The CDR3 is 15 residues long. V was pared by 4 bases and J by 10 bases, with 12 bases of the junction left unmatched. CDR1 SGHNT and CDR2 YYREEE come from the germline V gene (reference sequence). In nucleotides, the CDR3 is TGTGCCAGCAGCCGACCGGGACTAGCAGGGGGGGAGCAGTTCTTC. As protein: CASSRPGLAGGEQFF.

V and J are TRBV6-6 and TRBJ2-2, with 8 bases aligning to TRBD2. The CDR3 loop spans 13 amino acids. Germline CDR1 is MNHNY and CDR2 is SVGAGI (reference sequence). V was clipped by 10 bases and J by 8 bases; unmatched bases: 9. CDR3 bases: TGTGCCATAGGTTTAGCGGGAAGGGGGGAGCTGTTTTTT. Its translation is CAIGLAGRGELFF.

This clone was observed a few times. J is TRBJ1-5 and V is TRBV7-9; D is possibly TRBD1 (5 bases). This CDR3 contains 15 residues. Germline CDR1 is SEHNR and CDR2 is FQNEAQ (reference sequence). V gave up 1 base and J gave up 0 bases, with 7 bases separating them. DNA for the CDR3: TGTGCCAGCAGCTTAGACGGACATAGCAATCAGCCCCAGCATTTT. This sequence encodes CASSLDGHSNQPQHF.